This T cell receptor beta chain was documented in a study of blood T cell repertoires in COVID-19. Study at large: The United States, Italy and Spain supplied acute and convalescent COVID-19 samples.

J lost 0 bases, V lost 5 bases, and 4 bases had no gene match. CDR1 is KGHSH and CDR2 is LQKENI in the germline V gene. This CDR3 spans 15 amino acids. The protocol was immunoSEQ multiplex PCR, while the TCRdb copy is restricted to in-frame clones and leaves out a portion. The sample includes a few hundred thousand clones, 90% of them seen just once. The study recruited people aged roughly 18 to 89 years across 20 to 30 US areas. Cohort allocation depended upon clinical history that participants reported. Material: PBMCs or T cells enriched from blood (not recorded which). V gene TRBV18 combines with J gene TRBJ1-2; the match to TRBD1 covers 9 bases. The clonotype originates from a woman between 18 and 29 years old with acute COVID-19. The DNA of the CDR3 is TGTGCCAGCTCATCATGGGACAGGGCTAACTATGGCTACACCTTC. Translation: CASSSWDRANYGYTF. The whole variable domain, remainder taken from reference TRBV18 and TRBJ1-2, is NAGVMQNPRHLVRRRGQEARLRCSPMKGHSHVYWYRQLPEEGLKFMVYLQKENIIDESGMPKERFSAEFPKEGPSILRIQQVVRGDSAAYFCASSSWDRANYGYTFGSGTRLTVV.